This is a list of T cell receptor beta chains from one sample in a study of T cells in Graves' hyperthyroidism and ophthalmopathy. TCRdb recomputed calls from the multiplex PCR reads with MiXCR, one row per CDR3 protein. The profile shows some 370,000 distinct CDR3 sequences, about an eighth of them singletons. Material for sequencing was blood. These receptors originate from a man aged 50 or older with Graves' ophthalmopathy. Both conserved end residues are part of each CDR3. Fields, in order: clone size, V gene, D gene, J gene, CDR3 protein, CDR3 DNA. The D gene is left open where the match is weak. Clone size is shown for a subset of rows, as once, few, many or a class of expanded clone.

abundance: many
v_gene: TRBV7-7
d_gene: TRBD2
j_gene: TRBJ2-1
CDR3aa: CASSPGLASSYNEQFF
CDR3nt: TGTGCTAGCAGCCCGGGACTAGCAAGCTCCTACAATGAGCAGTTCTTC

abundance: few
v_gene: TRBV9
d_gene: .
j_gene: TRBJ2-5
CDR3aa: CASSPSGSYQETQYF
CDR3nt: TGTGCCAGCAGCCCAAGCGGATCGTACCAAGAGACCCAGTACTTC

abundance: .
v_gene: TRBV9
d_gene: .
j_gene: TRBJ2-1
CDR3aa: CASSVGLPDEQFF
CDR3nt: TGTGCCAGCAGCGTAGGTCTCCCGGATGAGCAGTTCTTC

abundance: .
v_gene: TRBV20-1
d_gene: .
j_gene: TRBJ1-1
CDR3aa: CSARPGSMNTEAFF
CDR3nt: TGCAGTGCCCGGCCCGGCAGTATGAACACTGAAGCTTTCTTT

abundance: few
v_gene: TRBV20-1
d_gene: .
j_gene: TRBJ1-4
CDR3aa: CSAIEGGALEEKLFF
CDR3nt: TGCAGTGCTATAGAAGGGGGGGCGTTAGAGGAAAAACTGTTTTTT

abundance: many
v_gene: TRBV11-3
d_gene: TRBD2
j_gene: TRBJ2-1
CDR3aa: CASSLGGLAGGHNEQFF
CDR3nt: TGTGCCAGCAGCTTAGGAGGACTAGCGGGAGGTCACAATGAGCAGTTCTTC

abundance: many
v_gene: TRBV2
d_gene: .
j_gene: TRBJ1-5
CDR3aa: CASSDRGVRQRQPQHF
CDR3nt: TGTGCCAGCAGTGATAGAGGGGTTCGGCAAAGACAGCCCCAGCATTTT

abundance: .
v_gene: TRBV24-1
d_gene: TRBD1
j_gene: TRBJ2-3
CDR3aa: CATGDRGSTDTQYF
CDR3nt: TGTGCCACCGGCGACAGGGGAAGCACAGATACGCAGTATTTT

abundance: many
v_gene: TRBV5-1
d_gene: TRBD2
j_gene: TRBJ2-5
CDR3aa: CASGSGRESETQYF
CDR3nt: TGCGCCAGCGGCTCGGGGCGGGAGTCGGAGACCCAGTACTTC

abundance: few
v_gene: TRBV10-3
d_gene: TRBD1
j_gene: TRBJ2-7
CDR3aa: CAFSGQGSYEQYF
CDR3nt: TGTGCCTTCTCGGGACAGGGGTCCTACGAGCAGTACTTC

abundance: many
v_gene: TRBV28
d_gene: .
j_gene: TRBJ2-1
CDR3aa: CASRGGRYNEQFF
CDR3nt: TGTGCCAGCAGGGGGGGCCGATACAATGAGCAGTTCTTC

abundance: many
v_gene: TRBV2
d_gene: .
j_gene: TRBJ2-3
CDR3aa: CASSEIGQRADTQYF
CDR3nt: TGTGCCAGCAGTGAAATAGGTCAGCGGGCGGATACGCAGTATTTT

abundance: .
v_gene: TRBV4-1
d_gene: .
j_gene: TRBJ2-2
CDR3aa: CASSQDLTTGELFF
CDR3nt: TGCGCCAGCAGCCAAGATCTGACCACCGGGGAGCTGTTTTTT

abundance: .
v_gene: TRBV12-3/TRBV12-4
d_gene: .
j_gene: TRBJ2-5
CDR3aa: CASSLGAGTQYF
CDR3nt: TGTGCCAGCAGTTTAGGGGCTGGGACCCAGTACTTC

abundance: few
v_gene: TRBV3-1
d_gene: .
j_gene: TRBJ1-2
CDR3aa: CASSQQGINYGYTF
CDR3nt: TGTGCCAGCAGCCAGCAGGGGATAAACTATGGCTACACCTTC

abundance: few
v_gene: TRBV6-1
d_gene: .
j_gene: TRBJ2-5
CDR3aa: CASRGGVGETQYF
CDR3nt: TGTGCCAGCAGGGGTGGGGTGGGGGAGACCCAGTACTTC

abundance: once
v_gene: TRBV27
d_gene: TRBD2
j_gene: TRBJ2-1
CDR3aa: CASSLFRGDRETQFF
CDR3nt: TGTGCCAGCAGTTTATTTCGGGGGGACCGGGAGACCCAGTTCTTC

abundance: many
v_gene: TRBV30
d_gene: .
j_gene: TRBJ2-1
CDR3aa: CAWMPPYNEQFF
CDR3nt: TGTGCCTGGATGCCGCCCTACAATGAGCAGTTCTTC

abundance: many
v_gene: TRBV18
d_gene: TRBD2
j_gene: TRBJ2-3
CDR3aa: CASSPVAGVGPDTQYF
CDR3nt: TGTGCCAGCTCACCGGTAGCGGGAGTGGGCCCAGATACGCAGTATTTT

abundance: many
v_gene: TRBV2
d_gene: .
j_gene: TRBJ2-5
CDR3aa: CASKVARDLTLETQYF
CDR3nt: TGTGCCAGCAAAGTGGCCCGGGACCTTACCTTGGAGACCCAGTACTTC

abundance: many
v_gene: TRBV27
d_gene: TRBD2
j_gene: TRBJ2-3
CDR3aa: CASSLNSGDQSDTQYF
CDR3nt: TGTGCCAGCAGTTTGAACAGCGGGGACCAGTCGGATACGCAGTATTTT

abundance: few
v_gene: TRBV10-3
d_gene: TRBD1
j_gene: TRBJ1-2
CDR3aa: CAIRGQGDGYTF
CDR3nt: TGTGCCATCAGAGGACAGGGGGATGGCTACACCTTC

abundance: many
v_gene: TRBV30
d_gene: .
j_gene: TRBJ2-6
CDR3aa: CAFWQVPGANVLTF
CDR3nt: TGTGCCTTCTGGCAGGTTCCTGGGGCCAACGTCCTGACTTTC

abundance: few
v_gene: TRBV24-1
d_gene: TRBD1
j_gene: TRBJ2-5
CDR3aa: CATSEQGAQKTQYF
CDR3nt: TGTGCCACCAGTGAGCAGGGGGCGCAGAAGACCCAGTACTTC

abundance: many
v_gene: TRBV6-1
d_gene: .
j_gene: TRBJ1-2
CDR3aa: CASSLSQDVYTF
CDR3nt: TGTGCCAGCAGTTTGTCCCAGGATGTCTACACCTTC

abundance: .
v_gene: TRBV5-1
d_gene: TRBD1
j_gene: TRBJ2-7
CDR3aa: CASSIAGTGIEEQYF
CDR3nt: TGCGCCAGCAGCATAGCCGGGACAGGCATTGAAGAGCAGTACTTC

abundance: few
v_gene: TRBV20-1
d_gene: TRBD2
j_gene: TRBJ2-3
CDR3aa: CSASLLGSGRATDTQYF
CDR3nt: TGCAGTGCTAGCCTACTAGGGAGCGGGAGGGCCACAGATACGCAGTATTTT

abundance: .
v_gene: TRBV29-1
d_gene: .
j_gene: TRBJ2-2
CDR3aa: CSVRQVNTGELFF
CDR3nt: TGCAGCGTTCGTCAGGTCAACACCGGGGAGCTGTTTTTT

abundance: many
v_gene: TRBV28
d_gene: .
j_gene: TRBJ1-2
CDR3aa: CASSQGQLYGYTF
CDR3nt: TGTGCCAGCAGTCAAGGCCAGCTCTATGGCTACACCTTC

abundance: many
v_gene: TRBV2
d_gene: .
j_gene: TRBJ1-5
CDR3aa: CASSGYSNQPQHF
CDR3nt: TGTGCCAGCAGTGGATATAGCAATCAGCCCCAGCATTTT

abundance: many
v_gene: TRBV6-2/TRBV6-3
d_gene: TRBD2
j_gene: TRBJ2-5
CDR3aa: CASSYPKVAGQETQYF
CDR3nt: TGTGCCAGCAGTTACCCAAAGGTAGCGGGCCAAGAGACCCAGTACTTC

abundance: .
v_gene: TRBV7-8
d_gene: TRBD2
j_gene: TRBJ2-1
CDR3aa: CASSLAPGLAGVTGVQFF
CDR3nt: TGTGCCAGCAGCTTGGCCCCGGGACTAGCGGGAGTAACAGGGGTGCAGTTCTTC

abundance: many
v_gene: TRBV11-3
d_gene: TRBD2
j_gene: TRBJ2-1
CDR3aa: CASSPPVASGAYNEQFF
CDR3nt: TGTGCCAGCAGCCCTCCGGTGGCTAGCGGGGCATACAATGAGCAGTTCTTC

abundance: many
v_gene: TRBV2
d_gene: .
j_gene: TRBJ2-7
CDR3aa: CASTDGSSYEQYF
CDR3nt: TGTGCCAGTACGGACGGAAGCTCCTACGAGCAGTACTTC

abundance: .
v_gene: TRBV12-3/TRBV12-4
d_gene: .
j_gene: TRBJ2-5
CDR3aa: CASSQGAGETQYF
CDR3nt: TGTGCCAGCAGCCAGGGTGCCGGAGAGACCCAGTACTTC

abundance: few
v_gene: TRBV6-5
d_gene: .
j_gene: TRBJ2-4
CDR3aa: CASSYSGTKNIQYF
CDR3nt: TGTGCCAGCAGTTACAGCGGAACCAAAAACATTCAGTACTTC

abundance: many
v_gene: TRBV5-1
d_gene: .
j_gene: TRBJ2-1
CDR3aa: CASSLEAESSYNEQFF
CDR3nt: TGCGCCAGCAGCTTGGAGGCGGAGAGCTCCTACAATGAGCAGTTCTTC

abundance: once
v_gene: TRBV6-1
d_gene: TRBD2
j_gene: TRBJ2-1
CDR3aa: CASSALAGVKFF
CDR3nt: TGTGCCAGCAGTGCCTTAGCGGGGGTGAAGTTCTTC

abundance: .
v_gene: TRBV6-1
d_gene: .
j_gene: TRBJ1-5
CDR3aa: CASSRTDQPQHF
CDR3nt: TGTGCCAGCAGTAGGACTGATCAGCCCCAGCATTTT

abundance: many
v_gene: TRBV20-1
d_gene: .
j_gene: TRBJ2-7
CDR3aa: CSARADSFSYEQYF
CDR3nt: TGCAGTGCTAGAGCTGACAGCTTCTCCTACGAGCAGTACTTC

abundance: many
v_gene: TRBV19
d_gene: .
j_gene: TRBJ2-7
CDR3aa: CASSISGGEFYEQYF
CDR3nt: TGTGCCAGTAGTATTTCGGGGGGCGAGTTCTACGAGCAGTACTTC

abundance: many
v_gene: TRBV20-1
d_gene: .
j_gene: TRBJ2-7
CDR3aa: CSARDHNAGQMMIYEQYF
CDR3nt: TGCAGTGCTAGAGATCACAACGCGGGACAGATGATGATCTACGAGCAGTACTTC